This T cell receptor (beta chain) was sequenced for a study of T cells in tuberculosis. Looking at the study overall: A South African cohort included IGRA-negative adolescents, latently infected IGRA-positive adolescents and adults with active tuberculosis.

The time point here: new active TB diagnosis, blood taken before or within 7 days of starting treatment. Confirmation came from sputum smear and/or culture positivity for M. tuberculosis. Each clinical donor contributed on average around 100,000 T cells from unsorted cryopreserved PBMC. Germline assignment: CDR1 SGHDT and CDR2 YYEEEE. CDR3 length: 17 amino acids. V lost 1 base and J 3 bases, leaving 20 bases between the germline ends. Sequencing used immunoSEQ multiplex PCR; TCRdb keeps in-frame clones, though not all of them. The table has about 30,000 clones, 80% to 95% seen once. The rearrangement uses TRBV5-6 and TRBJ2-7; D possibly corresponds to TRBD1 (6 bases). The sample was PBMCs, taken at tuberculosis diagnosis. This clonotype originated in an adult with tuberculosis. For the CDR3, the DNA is TGTGCCAGCAGCTTGTTGAGCCAGGGGTCGGGAATCTACGAGCAGTACGTC. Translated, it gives CASSLLSQGSGIYEQYV.